This T cell receptor beta chain was recovered during a study of type 1 regulatory T cells. Across the study: An in vitro protocol generated T-allo10, a Tr1-enriched, alloantigen-specific CD4 T cell product. The study, taken as a whole, reports: Type 1 regulatory T cells had a more restricted TCR repertoire than non-type 1 regulatory T cells.

Note on this clonotype: Antigen specificity is unknown.

TCRdb re-derived calls from the reads in MiXCR, one entry per CDR3 protein. The repertoire holds about 42,000 distinct CDR3 sequences, with 10% to 15% as singletons. The receptor was isolated from a human donor in good health. Source material: cultured non-Tr1 T cells, either the whole culture or a sorted T cell fraction (not recorded which).

The DNA for the CDR3 is TGTGCCAGCAGTTCCGGGGGGAACACTGAAGCTTTCTTT. This sequence encodes CASSSGGNTEAFF. The J gene is TRBJ1-1, the V gene TRBV6-6; D perhaps matches TRBD1 (5 bases). V was trimmed by 4 bases and J by 1 base, leaving 7 bases between them. The germline CDR1 and CDR2 sequences are MNHNY and SVGAGI (reference sequence). This CDR3 contains 13 residues.